Listed here are 2 T cell receptor beta chains from one sample, sequenced in a study of cytomegalovirus exposure and HLA in healthy donors. Amplification used 60 Vbeta primers and 13 Jbeta primers. Only in-frame clones appear in the TCRdb table, and some are missing; sequencing was by immunoSEQ multiplex PCR. The sample lists over 140,000 clones; roughly 79% were seen once. The sequenced sample consisted of PBMCs. Every receptor here comes from a man aged 25-45 years in good health and CMV-seropositive.

The CDR3 reads CATSRAKTGNTEAFF. CDR3 bases: TGTGCCACCAGCAGAGCTAAGACAGGGAACACTGAAGCTTTCTTT. The V gene is TRBV15, the J gene TRBJ1-1, with D possibly TRBD1 on 6 matching bases. The CDR3 is 15 amino acids. Trimming took 1 base from V and 1 from J, leaving 10 bases between them. The germline V gene has CDR1 LNHNV and CDR2 YYDKDF (reference sequence).

The chain links TRBV5-1 to TRBJ2-1; 14 bases are shared with TRBD2. Germline loops: CDR1 SGHRS, CDR2 YFSETQ. The length of the CDR3 is 17 residues. The junction had 11 bases not matched to a gene; V was cut back by 3 bases and J by 9 bases. The CDR3 loop is CASSSPGLAGGLGEQFF. The CDR3 bases are TGCGCCAGCAGCTCCCCCGGACTAGCGGGAGGTCTAGGTGAGCAGTTCTTC.